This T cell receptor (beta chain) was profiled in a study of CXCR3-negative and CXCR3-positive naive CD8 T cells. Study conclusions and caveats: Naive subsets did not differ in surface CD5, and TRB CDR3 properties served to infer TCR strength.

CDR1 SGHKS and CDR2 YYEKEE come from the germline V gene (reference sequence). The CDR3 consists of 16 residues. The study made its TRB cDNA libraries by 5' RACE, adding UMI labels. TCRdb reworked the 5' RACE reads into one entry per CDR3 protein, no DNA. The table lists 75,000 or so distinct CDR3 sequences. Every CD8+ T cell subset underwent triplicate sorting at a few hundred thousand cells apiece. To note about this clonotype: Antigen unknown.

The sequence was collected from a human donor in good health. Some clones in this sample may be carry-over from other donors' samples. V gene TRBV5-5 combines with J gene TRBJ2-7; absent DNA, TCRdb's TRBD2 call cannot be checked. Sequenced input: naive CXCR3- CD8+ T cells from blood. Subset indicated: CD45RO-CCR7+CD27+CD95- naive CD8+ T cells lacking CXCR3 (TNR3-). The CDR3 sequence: CASNPHNLAGVYEQYF.